This TCR beta chain was obtained from a study of regulatory T cells in long-lasting Graves disease. General observations from the study: Under persistent disease, TRBV28, TRBJ1-2 and TRBJ2-5 were used preferentially.

For TCR beta, libraries came from iRepertoire HTBI primers and Arm-PCR of CDR3 regions. Each CDR3 protein is one row after TCRdb ran MiXCR on the multiplex PCR reads. The sample yields 390,000 or so distinct CDR3 sequences, roughly 12% seen once. Of note for this clonotype: Its cognate antigen is unknown.

Germline values: CDR1 SGHVS, CDR2 FNYEAQ. Trimming removed 5 bases from V and 7 bases from J; junction bases left unmatched: 8. The CDR3 has 14 residues. Noted time point: newly diagnosed GD, antithyroid drugs for less than 3 months. Extracted RNA from PBMCs served as the source of the TCR library. The authors drew approximately 9 milliliters of peripheral blood into EDTA tubes. The sample was also linked to a second study, of T cells in Graves' hyperthyroidism and ophthalmopathy. From that study: Clonotypes that were expanded in thyroid above 0.001 mostly appeared in blood too.

The V and J genes are TRBV7-6 and TRBJ1-1, with TRBD1 identical over 9 bases. The sample was peripheral blood mononuclear cells (PBMCs), taken at new diagnosis, from a patient treated with antithyroid drugs. The TCR originated in a young woman with Graves disease. The CDR3 spells CASSPGTGIGEAFF. The CDR3 coding sequence is TGTGCCAGCAGCCCCGGGACAGGGATCGGTGAAGCTTTCTTT.